This record looks at one T cell receptor (beta chain) sequence and its context. The V gene end was trimmed by 6 bases and the J gene end by 4 bases; junction bases not matched to a gene: 16. The CDR3 has 18 amino acids. The data were obtained in a study of patients and donors after allogeneic stem cell transplantation. One entry per CDR3 protein results from TCRdb running MiXCR on the RT-PCR reads. The data contain roughly 200,000 distinct CDR3 sequences, 41% of them seen just once; the ten biggest clones take up 33%. V and J are TRBV12-3 or TRBV12-4 and TRBJ1-2; 11 bases agree with TRBD1. The sequence derives from a human donor who was either an allogeneic HSCT recipient or a stem cell or donor lymphocyte infusion donor (not recorded which). It is not recorded whose cells these are; they may come from a transplant donor. Source material: blood, either unsorted or a sorted T cell fraction (not recorded which). CDR3 bases: TGTGCCAGCAGAAAGGGACAGGGGGTTTTTCCCCCCCTCTATGGCTACACCTTC. Encoded protein: CASRKGQGVFPPLYGYTF.